This T cell receptor (beta chain) was captured in a study of cytomegalovirus exposure and HLA in healthy donors. V gave up 2 bases and J gave up 6 bases, with 18 bases separating them. CDR1 and CDR2 from the germline V gene are MNHEY and SVGAGI. There are 16 residues in the CDR3. For this clone: This sample includes further DNA sequences coding for the same CDR3.

Primers: 60 Vbeta forward and 13 Jbeta reverse. Sequencing used immunoSEQ multiplex PCR; TCRdb keeps in-frame clones, though not all of them. The sample contains 100,000 to 150,000 clones, 80% of which appear only once. Material for sequencing was PBMCs. V usage is TRBV6-5 and J usage is TRBJ2-3; a possible D gene is TRBD1 (6 bases). This TCR was recovered from a middle-aged man in good health and CMV-seronegative. This CDR3 is CASSYVGTTHTDTQYF. CDR3 sequence (DNA): TGTGCCAGCAGTTACGTCGGGACAACGCACACGGATACGCAGTATTTT.